The 17 T cell receptor beta chains in this list originate from one sample, sequenced in a study of blood T cell repertoires in COVID-19. Libraries were prepared by immunoSEQ multiplex PCR; TCRdb keeps only in-frame clonotypes and omits some of them. This sample has about 380,000 clones, with roughly 87% found just once. The specimen was PBMCs or T cells enriched from blood (not recorded which). Every receptor here comes from a woman aged 30 to 39 who had recovered from COVID-19.

V gene TRBV29-1 combines with J gene TRBJ2-1; 9 bases are a match to TRBD2. V trimming: 8 bases; J trimming: 5 bases; junction bases outside the gene matches: 10. This CDR3 is 14 amino acids long. CDR1 SQVTM and CDR2 ANQGSEA come from the germline V gene. CDR3 in DNA: TGCAGCTTTAGCGGGAGAGGTGGGGACAATGAGCAGTTCTTC. This encodes CSFSGRGGDNEQFF.

V usage is TRBV4-1 and J usage is TRBJ2-2, with 9 bases aligning to TRBD1. The CDR3 sequence is 16 residues long. V lost 1 base and J lost 6; bases outside the gene matches: 6. Per the germline V gene, CDR1 is MGHRA and CDR2 is YSYEKL. The CDR3 spells CASSQGPQGAAGELFF. The CDR3 DNA sequence: TGCGCCAGCAGCCAAGGTCCACAGGGGGCCGCCGGGGAGCTGTTTTTT.

The rearrangement links TRBV9 to TRBJ2-3; D is perhaps TRBD1 (5 bases). Germline CDR1 reads SGDLS; CDR2 reads YYNGEE. Trimming shortened V by 7 bases and J by 0 bases, and 12 bases separated the two germline ends. CDR3 length: 14 amino acids. The CDR3 DNA sequence: TGTGCCAGCCAACAGGAACCTAGCACAGATACGCAGTATTTT. Translating gives CASQQEPSTDTQYF.

The chain combines TRBV19 with TRBJ1-1; D not certain. The CDR3 is 15 amino acids. Germline V lookup: CDR1 LNHDA, CDR2 SQIVND (reference sequence). V was clipped by 1 base and J by 2 bases, with 11 bases between them. In DNA form, the CDR3 reads TGTGCCAGTAGTATAGCGAGGGAGGGAAACACTGAAGCTTTCTTT. Protein sequence: CASSIAREGNTEAFF.

The rearrangement uses TRBV30 and TRBJ1-5, with D possibly matching TRBD1 (6 bases). Germline assignment: CDR1 GTSNPN and CDR2 SVGIG (reference sequence). With 0 bases removed from V and 6 bases from J, the gap between germline ends came to 15 bases. CDR3 length: 15 residues. CDR3 nucleotides: TGTGCCTGGAGTGTACCAGGGGTTTGGGGTCAGCCCCAGCATTTT. Its protein is CAWSVPGVWGQPQHF. Complete variable domain (other parts from reference TRBV30 and TRBJ1-5): SQTIHQWPATLVQPVGSPLSLECTVEGTSNPNLYWYRQAAGRGLQLLFYSVGIGQISSEVPQNLSASRPQDRQFILSSKKLLLSDSGFYLCAWSVPGVWGQPQHFGDGTRLSIL.

CDR3 in amino acids: CASSFLYEQYF. In DNA form, the CDR3 reads TGTGCCAGCAGCTTTTTATACGAGCAGTACTTC. This chain uses TRBV11-2 with TRBJ2-7; no clear D. V was cut by 3 bases and J by 4 bases, with 4 bases left in between. The CDR3 spans 11 residues. Germline V gene sequence: CDR1 SGHAT, CDR2 FQNNGV.

In nucleotides, the CDR3 is TGTGCCAGCAGTGAAAGACAGGGCTACGAGCAGTACTTC. It codes for CASSERQGYEQYF. V gene TRBV2 combines with J gene TRBJ2-7, with 7 bases fitting TRBD1. Germline V gene data show CDR1 as SNHLY and CDR2 as FYNNEI. V lost 2 bases and J lost 3; bases outside the gene matches: 1. The CDR3 loop spans 13 amino acids.

This clone was detected once. V is TRBV11-1 and J is TRBJ2-1; 9 nucleotides match TRBD2. Trimming at V came to 6 bases and at J to 7 bases, leaving 7 bases not matched to a gene. This CDR3 region has 14 residues. Germline CDR1 SGHAT, CDR2 FQDESV (reference sequence). This chain's CDR3 is CASSSGGAWNEQFF. The DNA of the CDR3 is TGTGCCAGCAGTAGCGGGGGAGCTTGGAATGAGCAGTTCTTC.

This clone has only one observation. The chain uses TRBV19 and TRBJ1-1; 7 bases fit TRBD1. CDR1 is LNHDA and CDR2 is SQIVND in the germline V gene (reference sequence). V lost 8 bases, J lost 0 bases, and 3 bases stayed unmatched. This CDR3 comprises 13 residues. The CDR3 loop is CASWGQMNTEAFF. In nucleotides, the CDR3 is TGTGCCAGTTGGGGACAGATGAACACTGAAGCTTTCTTT.

The J gene is TRBJ1-2, the V gene TRBV7-6; TRBD1 might be the D (5 bases). Germline lookup yields CDR1 SGHVS and CDR2 FNYEAQ. The CDR3 is 14 amino acids. V dropped 4 bases and J dropped 4 bases, with 13 bases sitting between them. The CDR3 DNA sequence: TGTGCCAGCAGCTCGGGGGACGTCAGCTATGGCTACACCTTC. As protein: CASSSGDVSYGYTF.

V and J are TRBV10-3 and TRBJ1-6; TRBD1 matches 7 bases. The CDR3 spans 17 residues. Germline V gene data show CDR1 as ENHRY and CDR2 as SYGVKD. J was trimmed by 0 bases and V by 5 bases; bases with no gene match: 7. CDR3 amino acids: CAISPQGTSSYNSPLHF. DNA for the CDR3: TGTGCCATCAGTCCACAGGGGACTAGCTCCTATAATTCACCCCTCCACTTT.

This clone was observed once. The CDR3 DNA reads as TGTGCCAGTAGTCGGGGACAGGGTGAGACAGATACGCAGTATTTT. This encodes CASSRGQGETDTQYF. The rearrangement uses TRBV19 and TRBJ2-3, with 9 bases fitting TRBD1. The CDR3 runs 15 residues. Trimming removed 5 bases from V and 3 bases from J; junction bases left unmatched: 6. Per germline, CDR1 LNHDA and CDR2 SQIVND (reference sequence).

This chain links TRBV6-1 with TRBJ2-2; the match to TRBD2 covers 10 bases. This CDR3 has 15 amino acids. With 2 bases clipped from V and 3 bases from J, the junction kept 0 bases outside the gene matches. Germline assignment: CDR1 MNHNS and CDR2 SASEGT. As DNA, the CDR3 is TGTGCCAGCAGTGAACTAGCGGGAGACACCGGGGAGCTGTTTTTT. Translation gives CASSELAGDTGELFF.

The chain uses TRBV29-1 and TRBJ1-1; tentatively, D is TRBD1 (5 bases). The V end was cut by 8 bases, the J end by 0 bases, with 25 bases between. Germline CDR1 SQVTM, CDR2 ANQGSEA. The CDR3 spans 17 residues. The CDR3 nucleotides are TGCAGCCGTACCCCCGGGCCTTTCCAGGGAATGAACACTGAAGCTTTCTTT. It yields the protein CSRTPGPFQGMNTEAFF.

This clone was seen just once. Germline and junction disagree at one end, which may indicate a read error. In nucleotides, the CDR3 is TGTGCCAGCAGCCAAGGAGGTAGAACAAACTTC. It encodes CASSQGGRTNF. The rearrangement links TRBV6-5 to TRBJ2-5; maybe TRBD2 (5 bases). CDR3 length: 11 residues. Germline values: CDR1 MNHEY, CDR2 SVGAGI.

J is TRBJ2-7 and V is TRBV5-5; 10 bases match TRBD1. This CDR3 contains 15 residues. Trimming removed 3 bases from V and 5 bases from J; junction bases left unmatched: 8. Germline V gene sequence: CDR1 SGHKS, CDR2 YYEKEE (reference sequence). The CDR3 protein is CASSWGAGTGDEQYF. The CDR3 coding sequence is TGTGCCAGCAGCTGGGGGGCCGGGACAGGGGACGAGCAGTACTTC.

V usage is TRBV4-1 and J usage is TRBJ2-7; D is perhaps TRBD2 (5 bases). CDR3 length: 13 residues. The V gene lost 0 bases and the J gene lost 10 bases, with 13 bases spanning the gap. Germline V gene sequence: CDR1 MGHRA, CDR2 YSYEKL. CDR3 DNA: TGCGCCAGCAGCCAAGATCTAGCATCGAGACAGTACTTC. This sequence encodes CASSQDLASRQYF.